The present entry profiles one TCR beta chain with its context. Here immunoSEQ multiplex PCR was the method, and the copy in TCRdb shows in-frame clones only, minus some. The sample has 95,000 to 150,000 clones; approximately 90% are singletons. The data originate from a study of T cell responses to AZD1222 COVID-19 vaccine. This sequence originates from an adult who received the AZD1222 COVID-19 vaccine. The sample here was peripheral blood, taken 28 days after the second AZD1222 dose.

The CDR3 sequence is CASSIVGTLGEQFF. The DNA for the CDR3 is TGTGCCAGTAGTATAGTAGGGACCCTAGGTGAGCAGTTCTTC. The chain carries TRBV19 and TRBJ2-1; D may correspond to TRBD1 or TRBD2 (5 bases each). The CDR3 is 14 amino acids. V shed 1 base and J shed 9 bases, with 13 bases lying between them. Germline V CDR1 and CDR2: LNHDA, SQIVND (reference sequence).